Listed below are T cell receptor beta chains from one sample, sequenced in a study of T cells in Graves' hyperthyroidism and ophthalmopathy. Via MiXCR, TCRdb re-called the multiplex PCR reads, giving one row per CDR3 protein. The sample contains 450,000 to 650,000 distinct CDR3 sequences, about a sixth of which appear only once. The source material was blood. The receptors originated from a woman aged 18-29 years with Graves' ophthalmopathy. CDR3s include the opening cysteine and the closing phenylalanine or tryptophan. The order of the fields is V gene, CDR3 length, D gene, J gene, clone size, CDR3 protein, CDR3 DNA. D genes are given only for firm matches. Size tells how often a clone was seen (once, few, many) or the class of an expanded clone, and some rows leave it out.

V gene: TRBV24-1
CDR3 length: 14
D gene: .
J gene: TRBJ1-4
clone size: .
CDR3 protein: CATTEGGEGEKLFF
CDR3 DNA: TGTGCCACGACGGAGGGGGGTGAGGGTGAAAAACTGTTTTTT

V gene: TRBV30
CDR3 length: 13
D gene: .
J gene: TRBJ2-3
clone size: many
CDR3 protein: CAWNSEGTDTQYF
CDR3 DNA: TGTGCCTGGAATTCGGAGGGCACAGATACGCAGTATTTT

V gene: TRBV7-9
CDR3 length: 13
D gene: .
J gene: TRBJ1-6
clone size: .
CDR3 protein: CASSYQYRSPLHF
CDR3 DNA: TGTGCCAGCAGCTACCAATATAGATCACCCCTCCACTTT

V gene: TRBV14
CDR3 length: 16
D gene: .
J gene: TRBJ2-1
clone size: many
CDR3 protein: CASSQTPSGANNEQFF
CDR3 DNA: TGTGCCAGCAGCCAAACGCCCAGCGGAGCCAACAATGAGCAGTTCTTC

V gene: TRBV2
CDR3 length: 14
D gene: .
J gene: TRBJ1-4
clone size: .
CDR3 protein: CASLRDVVGEKLFF
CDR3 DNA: TGTGCCAGCCTCCGGGACGTGGTGGGCGAAAAACTGTTTTTT

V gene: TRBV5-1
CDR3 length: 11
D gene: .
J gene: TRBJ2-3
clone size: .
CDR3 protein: CASGDQRTQYF
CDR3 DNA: TGCGCCAGCGGAGACCAAAGAACGCAGTATTTT

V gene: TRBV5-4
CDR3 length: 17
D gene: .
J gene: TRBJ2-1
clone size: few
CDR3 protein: CASSLDVGQGNSNEQFF
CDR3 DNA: TGTGCCAGCAGCTTGGACGTCGGGCAGGGTAATAGTAATGAGCAGTTCTTC

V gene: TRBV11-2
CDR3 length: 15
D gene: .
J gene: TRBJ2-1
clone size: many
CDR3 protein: CASSLGGTSYNEQFF
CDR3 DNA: TGTGCCAGCAGCTTGGGAGGTACCTCCTACAATGAGCAGTTCTTC

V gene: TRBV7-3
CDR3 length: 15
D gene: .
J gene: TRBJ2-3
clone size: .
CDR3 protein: CASSLTPMRLDTQYF
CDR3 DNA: TGTGCCAGCAGCTTAACCCCCATGAGGTTAGATACGCAGTATTTT

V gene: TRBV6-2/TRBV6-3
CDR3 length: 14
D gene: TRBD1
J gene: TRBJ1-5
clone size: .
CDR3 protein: CASRPDRGDQPQHF
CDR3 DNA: TGCGCCAGCCGACCAGACAGGGGTGACCAGCCCCAGCATTTT

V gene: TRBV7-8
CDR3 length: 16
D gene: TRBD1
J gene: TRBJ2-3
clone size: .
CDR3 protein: CASSLAQTGLGDTQYF
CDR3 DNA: TGTGCCAGCAGCTTAGCCCAGACAGGGTTAGGGGATACGCAGTATTTT

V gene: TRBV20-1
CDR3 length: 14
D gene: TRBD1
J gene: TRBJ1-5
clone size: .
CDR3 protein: CSASLQGSNQPQHF
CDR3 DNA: TGCAGTGCTAGTTTACAGGGGAGCAATCAGCCCCAGCATTTT

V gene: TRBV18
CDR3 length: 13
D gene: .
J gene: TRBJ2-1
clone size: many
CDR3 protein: CASSPTSQNEQFF
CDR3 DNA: TGTGCCAGCTCACCTACTAGTCAGAATGAGCAGTTCTTC

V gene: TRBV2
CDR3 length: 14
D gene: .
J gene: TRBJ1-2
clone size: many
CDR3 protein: CASSEGGASYGYTF
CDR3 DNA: TGTGCCAGCAGTGAAGGGGGCGCCAGCTATGGCTACACCTTC

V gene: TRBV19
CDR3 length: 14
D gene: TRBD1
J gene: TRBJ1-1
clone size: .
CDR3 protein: CASWTGGAGTEAFF
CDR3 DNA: TGTGCCAGTTGGACAGGGGGCGCGGGAACTGAAGCTTTCTTT

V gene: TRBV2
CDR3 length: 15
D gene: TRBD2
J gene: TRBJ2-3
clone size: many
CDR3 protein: CASLPGLAGTDTQYF
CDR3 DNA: TGTGCCAGCCTGCCAGGACTAGCGGGGACAGATACGCAGTATTTT

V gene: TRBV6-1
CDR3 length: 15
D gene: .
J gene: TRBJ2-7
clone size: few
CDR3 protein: CASSLGRGNSYEQYF
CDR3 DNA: TGTGCCAGCAGCTTGGGACGGGGAAACTCCTACGAGCAGTACTTC

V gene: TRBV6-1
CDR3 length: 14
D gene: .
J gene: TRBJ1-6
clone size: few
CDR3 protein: CASKVLGNWSPLHF
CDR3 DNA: TGTGCCAGTAAGGTTCTAGGGAATTGGTCACCCCTCCACTTT

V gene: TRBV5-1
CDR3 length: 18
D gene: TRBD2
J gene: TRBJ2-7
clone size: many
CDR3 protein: CASSQWGLAGGPSYEQYF
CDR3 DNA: TGCGCCAGCAGCCAATGGGGACTAGCGGGAGGGCCGTCCTACGAGCAGTACTTC

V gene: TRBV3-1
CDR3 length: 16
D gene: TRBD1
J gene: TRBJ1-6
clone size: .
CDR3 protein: CASSFGQGLSGSPLHF
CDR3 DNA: TGTGCCAGCAGCTTCGGACAGGGATTATCCGGTTCACCCCTCCACTTT

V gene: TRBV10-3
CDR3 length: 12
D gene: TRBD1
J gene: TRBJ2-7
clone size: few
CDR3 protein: CAIRTGFDEQYF
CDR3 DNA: TGTGCCATCAGGACAGGGTTCGACGAGCAGTACTTC

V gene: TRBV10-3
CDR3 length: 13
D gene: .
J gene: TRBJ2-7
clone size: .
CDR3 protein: CAILRQDSYEQYF
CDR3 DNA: TGTGCCATCCTTAGACAGGACTCCTACGAGCAGTACTTC

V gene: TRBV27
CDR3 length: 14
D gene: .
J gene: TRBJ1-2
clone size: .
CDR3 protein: CASSYSPGHYGHTF
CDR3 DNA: TGTGCCAGCAGTTACTCACCAGGGCACTATGGCCACACCTTC

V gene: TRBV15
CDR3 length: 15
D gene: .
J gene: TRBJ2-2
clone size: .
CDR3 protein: CATSRERDSTGELFF
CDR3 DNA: TGTGCCACCAGCAGAGAAAGGGATTCCACCGGGGAGCTGTTTTTT

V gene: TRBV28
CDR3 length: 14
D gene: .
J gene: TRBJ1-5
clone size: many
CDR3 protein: CASTPGGQDQPQHF
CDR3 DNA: TGTGCCAGCACCCCCGGGGGGCAGGATCAGCCCCAGCATTTT

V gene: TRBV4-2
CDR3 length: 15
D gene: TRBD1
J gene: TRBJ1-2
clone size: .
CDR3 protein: CASSPPGQGLNGYTF
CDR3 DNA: TGTGCCAGCAGCCCACCCGGACAGGGACTGAATGGCTACACCTTC

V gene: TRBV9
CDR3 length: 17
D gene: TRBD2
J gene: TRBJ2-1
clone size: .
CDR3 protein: CASSVDERGVDYNEQFF
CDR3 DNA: TGTGCCAGCAGCGTAGATGAGCGGGGGGTCGATTACAATGAGCAGTTCTTC

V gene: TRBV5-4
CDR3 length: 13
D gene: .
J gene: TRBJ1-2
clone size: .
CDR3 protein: CASSFAGALGYTF
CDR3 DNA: TGTGCCAGCAGCTTCGCAGGGGCGCTTGGCTACACCTTC

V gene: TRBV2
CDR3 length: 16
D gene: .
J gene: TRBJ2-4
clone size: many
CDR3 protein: CASSDILGLQEDIQYF
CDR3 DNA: TGTGCCAGCAGTGACATTTTAGGACTCCAAGAAGACATTCAGTACTTC

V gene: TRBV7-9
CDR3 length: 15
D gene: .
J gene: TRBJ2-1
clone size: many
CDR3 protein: CASSLEVVNLNEQFF
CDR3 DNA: TGTGCCAGCAGCTTAGAAGTGGTGAATCTCAATGAGCAGTTCTTC

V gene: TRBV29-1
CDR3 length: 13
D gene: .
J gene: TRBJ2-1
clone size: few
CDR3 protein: CSVSGLSPNEQFF
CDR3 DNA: TGCAGCGTCTCGGGACTGTCTCCGAATGAGCAGTTCTTC

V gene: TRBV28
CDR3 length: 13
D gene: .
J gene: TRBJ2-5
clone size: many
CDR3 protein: CASGFGSRETQYF
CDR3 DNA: TGTGCCAGCGGATTTGGGAGTAGGGAGACCCAGTACTTC

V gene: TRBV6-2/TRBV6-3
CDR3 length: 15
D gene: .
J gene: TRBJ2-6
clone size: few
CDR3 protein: CASSHSDSGANVLTF
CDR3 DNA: TGTGCCAGCAGTCACAGTGACTCTGGGGCCAACGTCCTGACTTTC

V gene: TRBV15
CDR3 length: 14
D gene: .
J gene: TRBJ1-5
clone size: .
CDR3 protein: CATSFDPGNQPQHF
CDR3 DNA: TGTGCCACCAGCTTTGACCCCGGCAATCAGCCCCAGCATTTT

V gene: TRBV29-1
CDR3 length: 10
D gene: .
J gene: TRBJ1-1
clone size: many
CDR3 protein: CSVEGSEAFF
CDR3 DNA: TGCAGCGTTGAGGGGAGTGAAGCTTTCTTT

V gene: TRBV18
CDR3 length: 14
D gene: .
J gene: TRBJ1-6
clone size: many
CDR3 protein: CASSLQGSNSPLHF
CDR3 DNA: TGTGCCAGCTCACTGCAGGGCTCCAATTCACCCCTCCACTTT

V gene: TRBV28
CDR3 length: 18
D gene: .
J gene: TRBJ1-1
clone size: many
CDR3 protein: CASTRPGVGTIDYTEAFF
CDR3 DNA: TGTGCCAGCACTAGGCCAGGGGTGGGCACAATAGACTACACTGAAGCTTTCTTT

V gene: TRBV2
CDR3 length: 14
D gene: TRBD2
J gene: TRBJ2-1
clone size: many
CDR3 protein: CAIQTSGGADEQFF
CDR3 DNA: TGTGCCATCCAGACTAGCGGGGGGGCGGATGAGCAGTTCTTC

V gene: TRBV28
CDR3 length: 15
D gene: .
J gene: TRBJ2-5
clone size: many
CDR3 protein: CASSSLLTREETQYF
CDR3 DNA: TGTGCCAGCAGTTCCCTCTTGACTAGGGAAGAGACCCAGTACTTC

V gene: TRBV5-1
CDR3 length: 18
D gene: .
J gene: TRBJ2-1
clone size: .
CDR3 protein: CASSLAGSDGTRENEQFF
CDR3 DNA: TGCGCCAGCAGCTTGGCTGGGAGTGACGGGACAAGGGAGAATGAGCAGTTCTTC

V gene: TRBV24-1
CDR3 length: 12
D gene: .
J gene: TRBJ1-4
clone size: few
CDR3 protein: CATSDFGEKLFF
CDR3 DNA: TGTGCCACCAGTGATTTCGGTGAAAAACTGTTTTTT

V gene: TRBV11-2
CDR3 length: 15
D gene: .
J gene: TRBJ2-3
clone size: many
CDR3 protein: CASSLGPSGTDTQYF
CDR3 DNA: TGTGCCAGCAGCTTAGGTCCTAGCGGCACAGATACGCAGTATTTT

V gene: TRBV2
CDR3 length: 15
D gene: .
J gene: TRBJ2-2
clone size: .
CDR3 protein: CASSEQGLDTGELFF
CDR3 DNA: TGTGCCAGCAGTGAACAGGGGCTTGACACCGGGGAGCTGTTTTTT

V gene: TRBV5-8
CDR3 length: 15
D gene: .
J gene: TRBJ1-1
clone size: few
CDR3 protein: CASSLEGAGWTEAFF
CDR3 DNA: TGTGCCAGCAGCTTAGAAGGAGCCGGGTGGACTGAAGCTTTCTTT

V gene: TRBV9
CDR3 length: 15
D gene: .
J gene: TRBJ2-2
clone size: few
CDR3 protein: CASSQRGGNTGELFF
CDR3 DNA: TGTGCCAGCAGCCAGAGGGGGGGGAACACCGGGGAGCTGTTTTTT

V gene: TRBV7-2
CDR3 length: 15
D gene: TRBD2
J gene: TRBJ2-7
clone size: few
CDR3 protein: CASSRRAGGTYEQYF
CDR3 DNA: TGTGCCAGCAGCCGGCGGGCGGGGGGTACCTACGAGCAGTACTTC

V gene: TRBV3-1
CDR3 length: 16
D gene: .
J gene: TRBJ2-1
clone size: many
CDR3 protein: CASSPSFGTAYNEQFF
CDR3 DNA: TGTGCCAGCAGCCCTTCTTTCGGGACGGCCTACAATGAGCAGTTCTTC

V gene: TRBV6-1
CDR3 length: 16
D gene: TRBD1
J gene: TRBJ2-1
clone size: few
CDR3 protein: CASSVRGSGSYNEQFF
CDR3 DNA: TGTGCCAGCAGTGTCAGGGGGTCGGGCTCCTACAATGAGCAGTTCTTC

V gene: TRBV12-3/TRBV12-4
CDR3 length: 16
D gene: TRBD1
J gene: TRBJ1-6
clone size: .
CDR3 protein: CASSFSWDRDNSPLHF
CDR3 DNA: TGTGCCAGCAGTTTTTCATGGGACAGGGATAATTCACCCCTCCACTTT

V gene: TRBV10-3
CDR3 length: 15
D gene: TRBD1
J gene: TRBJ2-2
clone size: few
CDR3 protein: CATKPGQEYTGELFF
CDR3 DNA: TGTGCCACCAAACCGGGACAGGAGTACACCGGGGAGCTGTTTTTT

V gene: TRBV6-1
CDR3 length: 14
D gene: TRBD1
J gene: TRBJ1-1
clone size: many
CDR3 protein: CASSMDRVGTEAFF
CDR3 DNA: TGTGCCAGCAGTATGGACAGGGTAGGGACTGAAGCTTTCTTT

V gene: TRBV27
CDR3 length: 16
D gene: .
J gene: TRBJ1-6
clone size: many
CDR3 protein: CASSGGFSSYNSPLHF
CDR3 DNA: TGTGCCAGCAGTGGGGGTTTCAGCTCCTATAATTCACCCCTCCACTTT

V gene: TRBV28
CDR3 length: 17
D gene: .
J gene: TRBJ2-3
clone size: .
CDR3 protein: CASSLGRAAGNTDTQYF
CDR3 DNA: TGTGCCAGCAGTTTAGGGCGGGCCGCGGGGAACACAGATACGCAGTATTTT

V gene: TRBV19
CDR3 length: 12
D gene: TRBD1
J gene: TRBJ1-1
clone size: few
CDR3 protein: CASLTGGTEAFF
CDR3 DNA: TGTGCCAGCCTTACAGGGGGTACTGAAGCTTTCTTT

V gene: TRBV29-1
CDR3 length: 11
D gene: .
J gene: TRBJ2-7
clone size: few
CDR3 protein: CSADGYYEQYF
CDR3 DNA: TGCAGCGCGGACGGTTACTACGAGCAGTACTTC

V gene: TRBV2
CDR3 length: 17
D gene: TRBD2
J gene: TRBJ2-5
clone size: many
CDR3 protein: CASSEAYTSGGQETQYF
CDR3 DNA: TGTGCCAGCAGTGAAGCGTACACTAGCGGGGGACAAGAGACCCAGTACTTC

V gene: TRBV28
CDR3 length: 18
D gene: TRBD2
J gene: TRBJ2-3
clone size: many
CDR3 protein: CASSTLAGDLTSTDTQYF
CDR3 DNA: TGTGCCAGCAGTACATTGGCGGGGGACCTTACTAGCACAGATACGCAGTATTTT

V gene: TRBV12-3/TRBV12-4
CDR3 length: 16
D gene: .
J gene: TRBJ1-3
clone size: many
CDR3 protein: CASTNQGVYSGNTIYF
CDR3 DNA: TGTGCCAGCACTAATCAAGGGGTTTACTCTGGAAACACCATATATTTT

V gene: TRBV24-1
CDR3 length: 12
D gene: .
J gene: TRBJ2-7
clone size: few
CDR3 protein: CATGGDSYEQYF
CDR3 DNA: TGTGCCACCGGTGGAGACTCCTACGAGCAGTACTTC

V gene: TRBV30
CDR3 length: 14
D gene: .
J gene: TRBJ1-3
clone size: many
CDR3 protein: CAWSSDSRGNTIYF
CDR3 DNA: TGTGCCTGGAGTTCTGACAGTCGCGGAAACACCATATATTTT